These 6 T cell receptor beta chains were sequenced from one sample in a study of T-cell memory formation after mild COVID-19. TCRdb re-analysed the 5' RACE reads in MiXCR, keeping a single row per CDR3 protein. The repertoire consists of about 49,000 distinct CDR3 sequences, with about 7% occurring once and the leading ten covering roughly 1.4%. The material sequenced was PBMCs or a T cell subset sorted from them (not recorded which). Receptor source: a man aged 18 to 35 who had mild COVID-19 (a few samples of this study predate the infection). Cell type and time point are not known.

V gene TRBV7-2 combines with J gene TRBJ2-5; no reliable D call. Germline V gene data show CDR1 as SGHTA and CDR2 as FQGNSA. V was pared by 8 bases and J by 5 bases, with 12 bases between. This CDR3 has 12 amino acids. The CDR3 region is CASGPGVETQYF. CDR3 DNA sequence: TGTGCCAGCGGCCCTGGCGTTGAGACCCAGTACTTC.

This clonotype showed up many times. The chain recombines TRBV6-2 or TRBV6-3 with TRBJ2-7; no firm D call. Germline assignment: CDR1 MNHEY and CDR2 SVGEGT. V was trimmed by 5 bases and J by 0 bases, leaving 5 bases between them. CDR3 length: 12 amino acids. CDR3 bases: TGTGCCAGCAGTAAGAGCTCCTACGAGCAGTACTTC. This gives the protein CASSKSSYEQYF.

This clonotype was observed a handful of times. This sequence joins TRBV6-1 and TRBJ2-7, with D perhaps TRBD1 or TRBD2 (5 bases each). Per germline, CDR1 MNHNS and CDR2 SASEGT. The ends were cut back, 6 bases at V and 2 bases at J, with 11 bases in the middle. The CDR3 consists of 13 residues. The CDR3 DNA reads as TGTGCCAGCAGAAAGAGGGGCCCCTACGAGCAGTACTTC. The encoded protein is CASRKRGPYEQYF.

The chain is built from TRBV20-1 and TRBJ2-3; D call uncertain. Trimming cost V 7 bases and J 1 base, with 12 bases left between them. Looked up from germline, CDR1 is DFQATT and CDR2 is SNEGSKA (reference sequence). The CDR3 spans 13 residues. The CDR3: CSVVTYGTDTQYF. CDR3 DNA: TGCAGTGTAGTAACCTACGGCACAGATACGCAGTATTTT.

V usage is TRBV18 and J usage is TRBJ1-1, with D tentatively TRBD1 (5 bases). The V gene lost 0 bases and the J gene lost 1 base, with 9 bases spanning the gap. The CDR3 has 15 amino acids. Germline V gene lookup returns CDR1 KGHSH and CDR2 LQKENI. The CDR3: CASSPPSRANTEAFF. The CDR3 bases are TGTGCCAGCTCACCACCGTCCAGGGCGAACACTGAAGCTTTCTTT.

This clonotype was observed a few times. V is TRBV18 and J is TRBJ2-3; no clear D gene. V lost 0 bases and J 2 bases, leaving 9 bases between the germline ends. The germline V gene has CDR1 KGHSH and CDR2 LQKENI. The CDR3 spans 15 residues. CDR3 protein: CASSPPATLTDTQYF. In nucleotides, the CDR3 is TGTGCCAGCTCACCACCGGCTACACTCACAGATACGCAGTATTTT.